These 31 T cell receptor beta chains share one sample of origin, sequenced in a study of CD8 T cells in Susac syndrome. RNA amounts of about 0.5 to 1 ug underwent reverse transcription with random hexamers. TCRdb processed the immunoSEQ multiplex PCR reads anew with MiXCR; each CDR3 protein has one entry. The table has 200,000 to 250,000 distinct CDR3 sequences, just under 95% seen once. Sequenced sample: CD4+ T cells from PBMCs. Receptor source: a human donor with multiple sclerosis.

The rearrangement uses TRBV20-1 and TRBJ2-5, with TRBD2 identical over 7 bases. J lost 3 bases, V lost 6 bases, and 7 bases had no gene match. CDR3 length equals 13 residues. The germline V gene encodes CDR1 DFQATT and CDR2 SNEGSKA (reference sequence). The CDR3 DNA is TGCAGTGCCGCCCTAGCGGTAAAAGAGACCCAGTACTTC. This gives the protein CSAALAVKETQYF.

The chain links TRBV7-3 to TRBJ2-3; 7 positions match TRBD2. The CDR3 is made up of 17 amino acids. Losses at the gene ends were 5 bases for V and 1 base for J; bases not matched to a gene: 12. CDR1 and CDR2 (germline): SGHTA, FQGTGA. The CDR3 spells CASSPSLGAGGTDTQYF. The CDR3 nucleotides read TGTGCCAGCAGCCCCTCCTTGGGTGCGGGGGGCACAGATACGCAGTATTTT.

This clonotype was counted only a few times. This chain connects TRBV7-9 to TRBJ2-6, with D uncertain. The CDR3 loop spans 15 amino acids. CDR1 is SEHNR, CDR2 FQNEAQ, per germline (reference sequence). Trimming left V 5 bases short and J 0 bases short, with 8 bases between. The CDR3 DNA reads as TGTGCCAGCAGCCCCCCGGGCTCTGGGGCCAACGTCCTGACTTTC. Translating it yields CASSPPGSGANVLTF.

V and J are TRBV19 and TRBJ1-1; tentatively, D is TRBD1 (6 bases). The CDR3 is made up of 13 amino acids. In germline, CDR1 is LNHDA, CDR2 SQIVND (reference sequence). The V end lost 2 bases, the J end lost 4 bases, and 8 bases lay between the germline ends. CDR3 DNA sequence: TGTGCCAGTAGTATATCCAGGGGCACTGAAGCTTTCTTT. Its protein product is CASSISRGTEAFF.

The genes are TRBV20-1 and TRBJ2-7; the D gene could be TRBD1 or TRBD2 (5 bases each). CDR1 and CDR2 from the germline V gene are DFQATT and SNEGSKA (reference sequence). This CDR3 contains 12 residues. Deletions cut 6 bases from V and 4 bases from J, with 13 bases between. CDR3 residues: CSAGATGYEQYF. The DNA for the CDR3 is TGCAGTGCCGGGGCCACTGGTTACGAGCAGTACTTC.

This clonotype was observed a single time. This chain uses TRBV13 with TRBJ2-7; D possibly corresponds to TRBD1 (6 bases). V lost 4 bases and J lost 6, with 10 bases in between. The CDR3 contains 12 residues. Germline CDR1 and CDR2: PRHDT and FYEKMQ (reference sequence). For the CDR3, the DNA is TGTGCCAGCAGCTACAGGGCGGGCGAGCAGTACTTC. Encoded protein: CASSYRAGEQYF.

The V gene is TRBV30, the J gene TRBJ1-1; D might be TRBD1 (5 bases). CDR3 length: 17 amino acids. Trimming pared 1 base from V and 1 base from J, leaving 19 bases between. The V gene's germline CDR1 is GTSNPN and CDR2 SVGIG (reference sequence). CDR3 DNA: TGTGCCTGGAGTGATCCTCTGTGGGGGGACTCGAACACTGAAGCTTTCTTT. It yields the protein CAWSDPLWGDSNTEAFF.

The V and J genes are TRBV29-1 and TRBJ1-3, with D tentatively TRBD1 (5 bases). Germline CDR1 is SQVTM and CDR2 is ANQGSEA. Trimming shortened V by 6 bases and J by 4 bases, and 13 bases separated the two germline ends. The CDR3 has 13 residues. The CDR3 DNA reads as TGCAGCGTCGAGAGGGGTGGCGGAAACACCATATATTTT. It encodes CSVERGGGNTIYF.

The chain joins TRBV28 to TRBJ2-5; D perhaps matches TRBD2 (5 bases). CDR1 MDHEN and CDR2 SYDVKM come from the germline V gene. The V and J ends lost 3 bases and 5 bases respectively, with 13 bases between them. The CDR3 extends over 14 amino acids. Here the CDR3 reads CASSFTRAVETQYF. The CDR3 nucleotides are TGTGCCAGCAGTTTCACTAGGGCCGTCGAGACCCAGTACTTC.

This sequence joins TRBV2 and TRBJ2-6; the D is unclear. Germline CDR1 is SNHLY and CDR2 is FYNNEI. This CDR3 is 16 amino acids long. V lost 5 bases and J 0 bases, leaving 11 bases between the germline ends. The CDR3 nucleotides read TGTGCCAGCAGTATACTCCAGCTCTCTGGGGCCAACGTCCTGACTTTC. This encodes CASSILQLSGANVLTF.

The V gene is TRBV9, the J gene TRBJ1-1; D is ambiguous. The CDR3 runs 13 residues. The V end lost 3 bases, the J end lost 2 bases, and 8 bases lay between the germline ends. Germline V gives CDR1 SGDLS, CDR2 YYNGEE. The CDR3 DNA reads as TGTGCCAGCAGCGAGACAACTAACACTGAAGCTTTCTTT. Protein product: CASSETTNTEAFF.

This clonotype is a singleton in its sample. This sequence joins TRBV30 and TRBJ2-1; D uncertain. The germline V gene encodes CDR1 GTSNPN and CDR2 SVGIG (reference sequence). The CDR3 extends over 14 amino acids. Trimming cost V 3 bases and J 0 bases, with 9 bases left between them. CDR3 coding DNA: TGTGCCTGGAGCGCAGAAAGCTCCTACAATGAGCAGTTCTTC. Amino acids: CAWSAESSYNEQFF.

The chain uses TRBV28 and TRBJ2-7; 10 bases agree with TRBD2. The CDR3 has 16 residues. Germline CDR1 is MDHEN and CDR2 is SYDVKM. The V and J ends lost 8 bases and 5 bases, in that order; junction bases with no gene match: 15. This CDR3 reads CASQRSGGPGLDEQYF. CDR3 coding DNA: TGTGCCAGCCAACGTAGCGGGGGGCCCGGGTTGGACGAGCAGTACTTC. Drawing the rest from reference TRBV28 and TRBJ2-7, the complete variable domain is DVKVTQSSRYLVKRTGEKVFLECVQDMDHENMFWYRQDPGLGLRLIYFSYDVKMKEKGDIPEGYSVSREKKERFSLILESASTNQTSMYLCASQRSGGPGLDEQYFGPGTRLTVT.

The rearrangement uses TRBV30 and TRBJ1-1, with a tentative D call TRBD1 (6 bases). The CDR3 extends over 13 amino acids. Trimming cost V 6 bases and J 1 base, with 12 bases left between them. Per germline, CDR1 GTSNPN and CDR2 SVGIG (reference sequence). CDR3 sequence: CACTRGSNTEAFF. The CDR3 DNA reads TGTGCCTGCACCAGGGGCTCGAACACTGAAGCTTTCTTT.

Note on this clonotype: Mismatch with germline at one junction end may stem from a read error. This chain links TRBV6-1 with TRBJ1-5; no clear D. The CDR3 has 13 residues. Per the germline V gene, CDR1 is MNHNS and CDR2 is SASEGT. The CDR3 here is CASSELTTTPGFF. DNA for the CDR3: TGTGCCAGCAGTGAACTGACCACGACTCCGGGGTTTTTT.

This clonotype occurred once. V is TRBV7-2 and J is TRBJ2-1; 11 positions agree with TRBD2. The CDR3 is 19 amino acids. V trimming: 2 bases; J trimming: 2 bases; junction bases outside the gene matches: 11. The germline V gene has CDR1 SGHTA and CDR2 FQGNSA. The CDR3 loop reads CASSLTSGGLIPTYNEQFF. The CDR3 DNA follows: TGTGCCAGCAGCTTAACTAGCGGGGGCCTAATTCCCACCTACAATGAGCAGTTCTTC.

The J gene is TRBJ2-5, the V gene TRBV30, with D perhaps matching TRBD1 or TRBD2 (6 bases each). Looked up from germline, CDR1 is GTSNPN and CDR2 is SVGIG (reference sequence). The CDR3 contains 13 residues. V was shortened by 3 bases and J by 2 bases, with 10 bases between the two germline ends. The CDR3 region is CAWSRGQQETQYF. DNA for the CDR3: TGTGCCTGGAGCCGGGGGCAGCAAGAGACCCAGTACTTC.

The chain has TRBV20-1 and TRBJ2-1; 7 positions match TRBD1. The CDR3 has 10 amino acids. CDR1 and CDR2 from the germline V gene are DFQATT and SNEGSKA (reference sequence). V shed 6 bases and J 10 bases; nucleotides not matched to a gene: 3. CDR3 in amino acids: CSAPQGEQFF. The CDR3 DNA is TGCAGTGCCCCACAGGGGGAGCAGTTCTTC.

The chain couples TRBV5-1 to TRBJ2-5, with a possible D match to TRBD2 (5 bases). Germline V CDR1 and CDR2: SGHRS, YFSETQ. Between the trimmed V and J ends, which lost 2 bases and 4 bases, there was a span of 9 bases. The CDR3 runs to 13 residues. Here the CDR3 reads CASSFGERETQYF. The CDR3 DNA follows: TGCGCCAGCAGCTTCGGGGAGAGAGAGACCCAGTACTTC.

The rearrangement links TRBV3-1 to TRBJ2-3; 13 bases fit TRBD2. V lost 4 bases and J lost 0; bases outside the gene matches: 4. The CDR3 has 17 residues. Germline V gives CDR1 LGHDT, CDR2 YNNKEL (reference sequence). Here the CDR3 reads CASSPGLAGPSTDTQYF. DNA for the CDR3: TGTGCCAGCAGCCCGGGACTAGCGGGACCCAGCACAGATACGCAGTATTTT.

The chain has TRBV2 and TRBJ1-5, with a tentative D call TRBD1 (5 bases). The CDR3 length is 14 residues. Germline V gene data show CDR1 as SNHLY and CDR2 as FYNNEI. Deletions cut 6 bases from V and 1 base from J, with 10 bases between. CDR3 sequence reads: CASSGDGSNQPQHF. DNA for the CDR3: TGTGCCAGCAGCGGGGACGGAAGCAATCAGCCCCAGCATTTT.

The rearrangement joins TRBV5-8 to TRBJ1-5; 10 bases line up with TRBD1. The CDR3 is 15 residues long. J gave up 6 bases and V 0 bases, and 3 bases lay outside the gene matches. Germline V gene lookup returns CDR1 SGHTS and CDR2 YDEGEE. The CDR3 sequence is CASSLGDRGGQPQHF. The DNA for the CDR3 is TGTGCCAGCAGCTTGGGGGACAGGGGAGGTCAGCCCCAGCATTTT.

The chain links TRBV7-9 to TRBJ1-2; the D gene is possibly TRBD1 (5 bases). Germline lookup yields CDR1 SEHNR and CDR2 FQNEAQ (reference sequence). Deletions cut 5 bases from V and 2 bases from J, with 12 bases between. The CDR3 has 14 residues. For the CDR3, the DNA is TGTGCCAGCAGCCCCGCAGGGCGAAACTATGGCTACACCTTC. Translation: CASSPAGRNYGYTF.

The chain joins TRBV27 to TRBJ2-2, with 8 bases identical to TRBD1. This CDR3 has 16 amino acids. Germline V gene sequence: CDR1 MNHEY, CDR2 SMNVEV (reference sequence). The V and J ends lost 3 bases and 4 bases, in that order; junction bases with no gene match: 7. CDR3 region: CASSFTQGAITGELFF. DNA of the CDR3: TGTGCCAGCAGTTTCACCCAGGGGGCGATCACCGGGGAGCTGTTTTTT.

This chain connects TRBV12-3 or TRBV12-4 to TRBJ2-5, with unresolved D. The CDR3 spans 12 residues. V dropped 6 bases and J dropped 5 bases, with 10 bases sitting between them. CDR3 DNA sequence: TGTGCCAGCAGCCATCCCCCCGAGACCCAGTACTTC. Protein product: CASSHPPETQYF.

The V and J genes are TRBV29-1 and TRBJ2-5; a possible D gene is TRBD1 (6 bases). The length of the CDR3 is 14 residues. Between the trimmed V and J ends, which lost 7 bases and 1 base, there was a span of 16 bases. Germline V gives CDR1 SQVTM, CDR2 ANQGSEA. The CDR3 sequence: CSGKGTPAQETQYF. CDR3 nucleotides: TGCAGCGGGAAAGGGACACCCGCCCAAGAGACCCAGTACTTC. Full variable domain (rest looked up from reference TRBV29-1 and TRBJ2-5): SAVISQKPSRDICQRGTSLTIQCQVDSQVTMMFWYRQQPGQSLTLIATANQGSEATYESGFVIDKFPISRPNLTFSTLTVSNMSPEDSSIYLCSGKGTPAQETQYFGPGTRLLVL.

This sequence joins TRBV4-1 and TRBJ2-2; D possibly corresponds to TRBD2 (7 bases). The CDR3 spans 17 residues. Trimming took off 0 bases at V and 0 bases at J, with 11 bases between the two ends. Germline assignment: CDR1 MGHRA and CDR2 YSYEKL. The CDR3 reads CASSQDWGGANTGELFF. CDR3 sequence (DNA): TGCGCCAGCAGCCAAGATTGGGGGGGCGCGAACACCGGGGAGCTGTTTTTT.

The chain employs TRBV5-6 and TRBJ2-7; perhaps TRBD2 as D (6 bases). Per germline, CDR1 SGHDT and CDR2 YYEEEE. The germline V and J ends were trimmed by 6 bases and 0 bases, with 13 bases remaining between them. This CDR3 contains 14 residues. DNA for the CDR3: TGTGCCAGCATGGAGGGGACCCACTCCTACGAGCAGTACTTC. Amino acid sequence: CASMEGTHSYEQYF.

This sequence joins TRBV6-1 and TRBJ1-1; D call uncertain. The CDR3 length is 11 residues. CDR1 is MNHNS and CDR2 is SASEGT in the germline V gene. V lost 5 bases, J lost 1 base, and 2 bases lay in between. CDR3 nucleotides: TGTGCCAGCAGTAAGAACACTGAAGCTTTCTTT. It encodes CASSKNTEAFF.

The chain has TRBV29-1 and TRBJ1-1; 8 bases agree with TRBD1. The germline V gene encodes CDR1 SQVTM and CDR2 ANQGSEA. V shed 7 bases, J shed 5 bases, and the junction held 12 bases outside the gene matches. The CDR3 is 14 residues long. CDR3 in amino acids: CSGDGQGMGTEAFF. In nucleotides, the CDR3 is TGCAGCGGGGACGGACAGGGAATGGGGACTGAAGCTTTCTTT.

V usage is TRBV30 and J usage is TRBJ2-7; perhaps TRBD1 as D (5 bases). Germline CDR1 and CDR2: GTSNPN and SVGIG (reference sequence). The CDR3 extends over 11 amino acids. V lost 8 bases, J lost 2 bases, and 10 bases lay in between. The DNA for the CDR3 is TGTGCCCAGCAGGGCCCCTACGAGCAGTACTTC. Translated, it gives CAQQGPYEQYF. Supplemented by reference TRBV30 and TRBJ2-7, the full variable domain reads SQTIHQWPATLVQPVGSPLSLECTVEGTSNPNLYWYRQAAGRGLQLLFYSVGIGQISSEVPQNLSASRPQDRQFILSSKKLLLSDSGFYLCAQQGPYEQYFGPGTRLTVT.